The rows below give T cell receptor beta chains drawn from one sample of a study of T-cell memory formation after mild COVID-19. TCRdb reprocessed the 5' RACE reads via MiXCR and lists one record per CDR3 protein. This table has some 160,000 distinct CDR3 sequences, around a third appearing once. Sequenced sample: PBMCs or a T cell subset sorted from them (not recorded which). These receptors were taken from an adult woman who had mild COVID-19 (a few samples of this study predate the infection). Cell type and time point are not known. Each CDR3 is given with its conserved first and last residue. A D gene is named only where the DNA matches it firmly. Only part of the rows carry a size: once, few, many, or a class if the clone is expanded.

V	J	size	D	CDR3	DNA
TRBV5-1	TRBJ2-6	few	.	CASSLTTGANVLTF	TGCGCCAGCAGCTTGACTACTGGGGCCAACGTCCTGACTTTC
TRBV20-1	TRBJ2-7	.	TRBD2	CSARDGASGSYEQYF	TGCAGTGCTAGAGATGGCGCTAGCGGATCCTACGAGCAGTACTTC
TRBV7-9	TRBJ1-6	.	.	CASSFGTLIQTLHF	TGTGCCAGCAGCTTCGGGACCCTAATTCAGACCCTCCACTTT
TRBV20-1	TRBJ1-3	few	.	CSASQLFGRTGNTIYF	TGCAGTGCTAGCCAACTATTTGGCAGAACTGGAAACACCATATATTTT
TRBV25-1	TRBJ2-7	many	TRBD1	CASRRTGVSYEQYF	TGTGCCAGCAGAAGGACAGGGGTCTCCTACGAGCAGTACTTC
TRBV5-1	TRBJ1-1	.	.	CASSLASRGEAFF	TGCGCCAGCAGCTTGGCGTCGAGGGGTGAAGCTTTCTTT
TRBV18	TRBJ2-1	.	TRBD2	CASSPPGRGNEQFF	TGTGCCAGCTCACCACCGGGGAGGGGCAATGAGCAGTTCTTC
TRBV5-1	TRBJ2-3	.	.	CASSLADFTDTQYF	TGCGCCAGCAGCTTGGCCGACTTCACAGATACGCAGTATTTT
TRBV30	TRBJ2-7	.	TRBD1	CAWATKDRVNEQYF	TGTGCCTGGGCCACGAAAGACAGGGTCAACGAGCAGTACTTC
TRBV12-3/TRBV12-4	TRBJ1-1	.	.	CASTPNRDTEAFF	TGTGCCAGCACCCCCAATCGGGACACTGAAGCTTTCTTT
TRBV11-3	TRBJ2-3	.	TRBD1	CASSSGQAGATDTQYF	TGTGCCAGCAGTTCCGGACAGGCCGGGGCCACAGATACGCAGTATTTT
TRBV5-5	TRBJ2-2	.	TRBD2	CASSLETSVRVGELFF	TGTGCCAGCAGCTTGGAGACTAGCGTACGTGTCGGGGAGCTGTTTTTT
TRBV4-1	TRBJ2-3	few	.	CASSQDRLAGSTDTQYF	TGCGCCAGCAGCCAAGATAGGCTAGCCGGCAGCACAGATACGCAGTATTTT
TRBV7-6	TRBJ2-1	once	.	CASSSLMDNEQFF	TGTGCCAGCAGCTCGCTCATGGACAATGAGCAGTTCTTC
TRBV5-1	TRBJ2-1	once	TRBD1	CASSWRQGAYNEQFF	TGCGCCAGCAGCTGGAGACAGGGGGCCTACAATGAGCAGTTCTTC
TRBV7-2	TRBJ2-5	.	.	CASSLAAPQETQYF	TGTGCCAGCAGCTTAGCGGCACCTCAAGAGACCCAGTACTTC
TRBV27	TRBJ2-3	few	.	CASSWRAASTDTQYF	TGTGCCAGCAGCTGGAGAGCGGCTAGCACAGATACGCAGTATTTT
TRBV19	TRBJ1-2	.	.	CASSSYGYTF	TGTGCCAGTAGTAGTTATGGCTACACCTTC
TRBV29-1	TRBJ2-3	few	.	CSVDGSRDTQYF	TGCAGCGTTGATGGGAGTAGGGATACGCAGTATTTT
TRBV7-2	TRBJ2-3	.	.	CASIPRTRRGTDTQYF	TGTGCCAGCATCCCACGAACCAGACGGGGGACAGATACGCAGTATTTT
TRBV9	TRBJ1-2	.	TRBD1	CASSVETRTGKDGYTF	TGTGCCAGCAGCGTAGAGACGAGGACAGGGAAGGATGGCTACACCTTC
TRBV7-2	TRBJ2-3	few	TRBD2	CASSLARLAVITDTQYF	TGTGCCAGCAGCTTAGCGCGCCTAGCGGTTATCACAGATACGCAGTATTTT